These T cell receptor beta chains were read from a single sample in a study of shared clonotypes between healthy human individuals. The data were produced by immunoSEQ multiplex PCR, yet TCRdb's version contains in-frame clones alone and is incomplete. The table shows around 2.5 million clones, with approximately 93% occurring only once. Material for sequencing was naive CD4+ T cells from PBMCs. The receptors derive from a young man in good health. Some clones in this sample may be carry-over from other donors' samples. Each CDR3 is given with its conserved first and last residue. The D gene is left open where the match is weak. The size of a clone is reported for some rows only, either as once, few or many, or as a class for expanded clones.

v_gene	d_gene	abundance	j_gene	CDR3aa	CDR3nt
TRBV7-6	NA	NA	TRBJ1-1	CASSSRKLDEAFF	TGTGCCAGCAGCTCCCGGAAGCTAGATGAAGCTTTCTTT
TRBV30	NA	once	TRBJ1-4	CASTQHLFNEKLFF	TGTGCCTCGACTCAACATCTATTCAATGAAAAACTGTTTTTT
TRBV11-2	TRBD2	NA	TRBJ2-7	CASSSISGSESYEQYF	TGTGCCAGCAGCTCCATTAGCGGGAGTGAGTCCTACGAGCAGTACTTC
TRBV7-3	TRBD2	NA	TRBJ2-7	CASSLKRREVGYEQYF	TGTGCCAGCAGCTTAAAGAGGCGGGAGGTAGGCTACGAGCAGTACTTC
TRBV10-3	TRBD1	NA	TRBJ1-4	CAISTGGREKLFF	TGTGCCATCAGTACAGGGGGTAGGGAAAAACTGTTTTTT
TRBV7-3	NA	NA	TRBJ2-2	CASSPATGSTGELFF	TGTGCCAGCAGCCCCGCCACAGGGTCCACCGGGGAGCTGTTTTTT
TRBV18	TRBD1	once	TRBJ2-3	CASSRLPTGSRTDTQYF	TGTGCCAGCTCACGACTACCGACAGGGTCTAGGACAGATACGCAGTATTTT
TRBV28	TRBD1	NA	TRBJ2-6	CASSLQGAGANVLTF	TGTGCCAGCAGTTTACAGGGGGCGGGCGCCAACGTCCTGACTTTC
TRBV7-2	NA	NA	TRBJ2-1	CASSLESGTGEQFF	TGTGCCAGCAGCTTAGAATCAGGGACGGGTGAGCAGTTCTTC
TRBV5-5	NA	NA	TRBJ1-1	CASSLYSLNTEAFF	TGTGCCAGCAGCTTGTACAGCTTGAACACTGAAGCTTTCTTT
TRBV30	NA	NA	TRBJ2-7	CAWSQGSYEQYF	TGTGCCTGGAGCCAGGGTTCCTACGAGCAGTACTTC
TRBV27	NA	once	TRBJ2-2	CASVDIPTGELFF	TGTGCCAGCGTTGACATACCCACCGGGGAGCTGTTTTTT
TRBV28	TRBD1	NA	TRBJ1-4	CASSLPQGSNEKLFF	TGTGCCAGCAGTTTGCCACAGGGGTCTAATGAAAAACTGTTTTTT
TRBV25-1	NA	NA	TRBJ1-2	CASGEAPYGYTF	TGTGCCAGCGGTGAGGCCCCATATGGCTACACCTTC
TRBV5-4	NA	NA	TRBJ1-2	CASSLDQGWSLGYTF	TGTGCCAGCAGCTTGGACCAGGGTTGGTCATTAGGCTACACCTTC
TRBV28	NA	NA	TRBJ1-1	CASSLPLNLNTEAFF	TGTGCCAGCAGTTTACCCCTAAACCTGAACACTGAAGCTTTCTTT
TRBV7-9	NA	NA	TRBJ1-2	CASSLAVQGLRYGYTF	TGTGCCAGCAGCTTAGCGGTACAGGGCCTGCGGTATGGCTACACCTTC
TRBV7-9	NA	NA	TRBJ2-7	CASSLNTESHEQYF	TGTGCCAGCAGCTTAAATACAGAATCCCACGAGCAGTACTTC
TRBV6-5	TRBD1	NA	TRBJ2-7	CASSQGQLSYEQYF	TGTGCCAGCAGTCAGGGACAGCTCTCCTACGAGCAGTACTTC
TRBV5-4	NA	NA	TRBJ1-1	CASRGRGTSVSRDTEAFF	TGTGCCAGCAGGGGGCGGGGAACATCTGTCTCGCGTGACACTGAAGCTTTCTTT
TRBV7-9	NA	NA	TRBJ2-5	CAGAGSKETQYF	TGTGCCGGGGCAGGGTCCAAAGAGACCCAGTACTTC
TRBV5-4	NA	NA	TRBJ1-2	CASSPDGANYGYTF	TGTGCCAGCAGCCCGGACGGAGCTAACTATGGCTACACCTTC
TRBV29-1	TRBD1	NA	TRBJ1-3	CSVEDRGLGNTIYF	TGCAGCGTTGAAGACAGGGGGCTAGGAAACACCATATATTTT
TRBV12-5	NA	NA	TRBJ2-3	CASGSGLGQYF	TGTGCTAGTGGGAGCGGGTTAGGGCAGTATTTT
TRBV5-1	NA	NA	TRBJ2-3	CASRVPAPGSDTQYF	TGCGCCAGCAGAGTGCCGGCCCCAGGGTCGGATACGCAGTATTTT
TRBV29-1	NA	once	TRBJ1-1	CSVEGVIRNTEAFF	TGCAGCGTTGAAGGGGTTATAAGGAACACTGAAGCTTTCTTT
TRBV20-1	NA	NA	TRBJ2-7	CSARLLYEQYF	TGCAGTGCTAGACTACTCTACGAGCAGTACTTC
TRBV14	NA	once	TRBJ2-3	CASSQDGGAGTDTQYF	TGTGCCAGCAGCCAAGATGGGGGAGCGGGCACAGATACGCAGTATTTT
TRBV7-9	NA	once	TRBJ2-1	CASSSVTSYNEQFF	TGTGCCAGCAGCTCCGTCACCTCCTACAATGAGCAGTTCTTC
TRBV28	NA	NA	TRBJ1-4	CASGASGSTNEKLFF	TGTGCCAGCGGCGCCTCAGGCTCAACTAATGAAAAACTGTTTTTT
TRBV28	NA	NA	TRBJ1-1	CASSLAYTEAFF	TGTGCCAGCAGTTTGGCTTACACTGAAGCTTTCTTT
TRBV28	NA	NA	TRBJ2-5	CASRQQGGETQYF	TGTGCCAGCCGTCAACAGGGAGGAGAGACCCAGTACTTC
TRBV7-9	TRBD2	NA	TRBJ2-1	CASSLAGTGGYNEQFF	TGTGCCAGCAGCTTAGCGGGGACGGGAGGCTACAATGAGCAGTTCTTC
TRBV6-5	TRBD2	NA	TRBJ2-3	CASSRGLAGPTQYF	TGTGCCAGCAGCCGAGGACTAGCGGGACCTACGCAGTATTTT
TRBV9	TRBD1	NA	TRBJ2-1	CASSAWTGGSYNEQFF	TGTGCCAGCAGCGCTTGGACAGGGGGCTCCTACAATGAGCAGTTCTTC
TRBV27	NA	NA	TRBJ1-1	CASSWLGTMNTEAFF	TGTGCCAGCAGCTGGTTGGGGACTATGAACACTGAAGCTTTCTTT
TRBV18	NA	once	TRBJ2-3	CASSPSLNTDTQYF	TGTGCCAGCTCACCTTCACTCAACACAGATACGCAGTATTTT
TRBV5-1	TRBD1	NA	TRBJ1-4	CASSSGQQNEKLFF	TGCGCCAGCAGCTCGGGACAGCAAAATGAAAAACTGTTTTTT
TRBV5-8	NA	NA	TRBJ2-1	CASSFMGARYNEQFF	TGTGCCAGCAGCTTTATGGGAGCGCGGTACAATGAGCAGTTCTTC
TRBV7-3	NA	NA	TRBJ2-6	CASGIGGTSGANVLTF	TGTGCCAGCGGAATTGGGGGGACCTCTGGGGCCAACGTCCTGACTTTC
TRBV7-2	TRBD2	NA	TRBJ2-2	CASSLDSGANTGELFF	TGTGCCAGCAGCTTAGATAGCGGGGCGAACACCGGGGAGCTGTTTTTT
TRBV28	TRBD1	NA	TRBJ2-3	CASEGAVSTDTQYF	TGTGCCAGCGAGGGGGCGGTCAGCACAGATACGCAGTATTTT
TRBV6-4	TRBD2	NA	TRBJ2-2	CASRGTSGRASNTGELFF	TGTGCCAGCAGGGGGACTAGCGGGAGGGCCTCGAACACCGGGGAGCTGTTTTTT
TRBV18	NA	NA	TRBJ1-6	CASSPMNDFNSPLHF	TGTGCCAGCTCACCAATGAACGATTTCAATTCACCCCTCCACTTT
TRBV28	NA	once	TRBJ1-6	CASSLLTVAYNSPLHF	TGTGCCAGCAGTTTATTGACAGTGGCCTATAATTCACCCCTCCACTTT
TRBV5-1	NA	NA	TRBJ2-3	CASSQGLAASTDTQYF	TGCGCCAGCAGCCAAGGACTGGCGGCTAGCACAGATACGCAGTATTTT